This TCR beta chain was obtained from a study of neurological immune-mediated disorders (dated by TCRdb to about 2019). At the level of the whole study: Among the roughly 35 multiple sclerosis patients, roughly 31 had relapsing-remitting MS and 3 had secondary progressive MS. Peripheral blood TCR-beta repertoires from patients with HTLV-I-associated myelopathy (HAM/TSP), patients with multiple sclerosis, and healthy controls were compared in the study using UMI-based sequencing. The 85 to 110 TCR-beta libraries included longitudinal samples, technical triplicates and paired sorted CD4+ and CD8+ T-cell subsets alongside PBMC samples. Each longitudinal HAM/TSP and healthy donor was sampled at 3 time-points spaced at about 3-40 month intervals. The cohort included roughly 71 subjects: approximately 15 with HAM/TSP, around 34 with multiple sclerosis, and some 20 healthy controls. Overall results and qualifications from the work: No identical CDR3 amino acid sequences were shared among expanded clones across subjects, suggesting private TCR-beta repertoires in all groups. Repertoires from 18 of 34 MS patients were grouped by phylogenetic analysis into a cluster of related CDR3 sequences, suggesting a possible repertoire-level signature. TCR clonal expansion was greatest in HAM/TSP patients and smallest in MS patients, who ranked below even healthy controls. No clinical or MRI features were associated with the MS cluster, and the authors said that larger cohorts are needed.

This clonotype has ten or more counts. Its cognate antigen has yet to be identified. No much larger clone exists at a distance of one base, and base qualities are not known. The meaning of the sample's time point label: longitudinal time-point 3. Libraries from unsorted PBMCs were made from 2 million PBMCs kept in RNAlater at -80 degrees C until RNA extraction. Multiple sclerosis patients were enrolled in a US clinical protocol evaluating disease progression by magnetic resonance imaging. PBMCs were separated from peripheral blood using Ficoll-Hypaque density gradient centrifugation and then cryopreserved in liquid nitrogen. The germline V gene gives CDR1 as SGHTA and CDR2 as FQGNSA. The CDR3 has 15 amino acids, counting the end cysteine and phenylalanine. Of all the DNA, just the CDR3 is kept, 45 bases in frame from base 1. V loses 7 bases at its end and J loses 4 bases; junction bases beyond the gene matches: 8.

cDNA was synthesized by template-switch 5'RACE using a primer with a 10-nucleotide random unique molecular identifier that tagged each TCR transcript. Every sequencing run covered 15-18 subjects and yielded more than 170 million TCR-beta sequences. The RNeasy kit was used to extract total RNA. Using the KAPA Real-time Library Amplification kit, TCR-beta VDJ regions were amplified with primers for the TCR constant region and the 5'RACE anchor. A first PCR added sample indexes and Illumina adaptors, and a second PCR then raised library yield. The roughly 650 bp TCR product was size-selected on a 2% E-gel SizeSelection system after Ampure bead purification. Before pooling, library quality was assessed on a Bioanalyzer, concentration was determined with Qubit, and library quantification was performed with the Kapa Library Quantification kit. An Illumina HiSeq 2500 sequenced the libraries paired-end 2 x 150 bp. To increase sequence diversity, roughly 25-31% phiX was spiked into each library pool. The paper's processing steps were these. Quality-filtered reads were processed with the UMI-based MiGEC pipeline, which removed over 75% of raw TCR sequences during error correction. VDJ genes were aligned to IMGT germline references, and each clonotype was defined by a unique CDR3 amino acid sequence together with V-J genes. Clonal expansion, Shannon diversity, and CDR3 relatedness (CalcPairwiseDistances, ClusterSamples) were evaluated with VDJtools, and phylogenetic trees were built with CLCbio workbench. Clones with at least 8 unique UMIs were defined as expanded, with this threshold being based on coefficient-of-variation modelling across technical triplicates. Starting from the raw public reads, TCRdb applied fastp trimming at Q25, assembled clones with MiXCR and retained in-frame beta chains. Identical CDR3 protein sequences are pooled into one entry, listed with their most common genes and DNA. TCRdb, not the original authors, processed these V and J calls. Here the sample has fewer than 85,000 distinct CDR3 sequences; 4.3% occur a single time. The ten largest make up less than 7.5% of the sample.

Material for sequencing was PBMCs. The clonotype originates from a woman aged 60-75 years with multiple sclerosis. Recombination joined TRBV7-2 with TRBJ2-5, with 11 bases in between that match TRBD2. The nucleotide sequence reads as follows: TGTGCCAGCAAATCAACTAGCGGGGGAAGAGAGACCCAGTACTTC. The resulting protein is CASKSTSGGRETQYF.